A selection of T cell receptor beta chains follows, all from one sample in a study of blood T cells in healthy people across ages. TCRdb reprocessed the 5' RACE reads with MiXCR, giving one entry per CDR3 protein. Of 1.5 million to 2 million distinct CDR3 sequences in the sample, around 48% were seen once. The sequencing input was blood. Receptors originate from a woman aged 40-49 years in good health. CDR3s include the opening cysteine and the closing phenylalanine or tryptophan. The D gene is left open where the match is weak. The size field is filled for only some rows; it gives once, few, many or a size class.

TRBD2	few	TRBV29-1	TRBJ2-1	CSVSGLAVSYNEQFF	TGCAGCGTTTCGGGACTAGCGGTCTCCTACAATGAGCAGTTCTTC
-	-	TRBV7-2	TRBJ2-2	CARSGEVTGELFF	TGTGCCAGATCGGGGGAGGTCACCGGGGAGCTGTTTTTT
-	once	TRBV15	TRBJ2-7	CATSNVNNGGVQYF	TGTGCCACCAGCAACGTAAATAATGGTGGGGTGCAGTACTTC
-	-	TRBV12-3/TRBV12-4	TRBJ1-3	CASSLAGSVSGNTIYF	TGTGCCAGCAGTTTAGCCGGCAGCGTCTCTGGAAACACCATATATTTT
TRBD1	few	TRBV27	TRBJ2-1	CASGTGFNEQFF	TGTGCCAGCGGGACAGGGTTCAATGAGCAGTTCTTC
-	few	TRBV3-1	TRBJ2-6	CASSQEGATGANVLTF	TGTGCCAGCAGCCAGGAAGGGGCGACTGGGGCCAACGTCCTGACTTTC
-	-	TRBV12-3/TRBV12-4	TRBJ2-1	CASSWAKIETQFF	TGTGCCAGCAGTTGGGCCAAAATAGAGACCCAGTTCTTC
TRBD2	few	TRBV24-1	TRBJ2-1	CATAPPLAGGNEQFF	TGTGCCACCGCTCCCCCACTAGCGGGGGGAAATGAGCAGTTCTTC
-	few	TRBV20-1	TRBJ2-7	CSAASPGNTYEQYF	TGCAGTGCCGCCTCCCCTGGGAACACCTACGAGCAGTACTTC
-	-	TRBV12-3/TRBV12-4	TRBJ1-2	CASSLGTLKGYTF	TGTGCCAGCAGTTTAGGGACATTGAAGGGCTACACCTTC
-	-	TRBV29-1	TRBJ2-1	CSVEGLWGTYNEQFF	TGCAGCGTTGAAGGCCTCTGGGGTACCTACAATGAGCAGTTCTTC
-	-	TRBV7-2	TRBJ2-1	CASNRDPGYNEQFF	TGTGCCAGCAACCGGGACCCGGGATACAATGAGCAGTTCTTC
-	few	TRBV7-2	TRBJ2-3	CASSLFLTVSTDTQYF	TGTGCCAGCAGCTTATTTTTGACAGTTAGCACAGATACGCAGTATTTT
TRBD2	-	TRBV4-2	TRBJ2-3	CASSQAGTSLTDTQYF	TGTGCCAGCAGCCAGGCCGGGACTAGCCTCACAGATACGCAGTATTTT
-	-	TRBV6-2/TRBV6-3	TRBJ2-5	CASSGGIVQYF	TGTGCCAGCAGTGGTGGGATTGTGCAGTACTTC
TRBD2	few	TRBV7-8	TRBJ2-5	CASSKTSGGAWKETQYF	TGTGCCAGCAGCAAAACTAGCGGGGGGGCCTGGAAAGAGACCCAGTACTTC
-	few	TRBV5-1	TRBJ2-1	CASSSSVSSYNEQFF	TGCGCCAGCAGCTCTAGCGTCAGCTCCTACAATGAGCAGTTCTTC
-	-	TRBV28	TRBJ1-2	CASTDLGDGYTF	TGTGCCAGCACCGATTTGGGGGACGGCTACACCTTC
TRBD1	-	TRBV19	TRBJ2-3	CASRPGQVTDTQYF	TGTGCCAGTAGACCGGGACAGGTCACAGATACGCAGTATTTT
TRBD1	few	TRBV6-5	TRBJ2-7	CASSYSWTGGSEQYF	TGTGCCAGCAGTTACTCGTGGACAGGGGGCAGTGAGCAGTACTTC
-	few	TRBV4-3	TRBJ1-2	CASSQDTIGAYGYTF	TGCGCCAGCAGCCAAGATACGATAGGGGCCTATGGCTACACCTTC
TRBD2	-	TRBV20-1	TRBJ2-3	CSANLAGTDTQYF	TGCAGTGCTAATCTAGCGGGGACAGATACGCAGTATTTT
-	-	TRBV29-1	TRBJ1-2	CSVSWTGEGGYTF	TGCAGCGTCAGTTGGACGGGCGAGGGGGGCTACACCTTC
-	once	TRBV4-2	TRBJ2-7	CASSQERDSYNEQYF	TGTGCCAGCAGCCAAGAGCGGGATTCCTACAATGAGCAGTACTTC
-	once	TRBV27	TRBJ1-6	CASSSGTYKNSPLHF	TGTGCCAGCAGTAGCGGGACATATAAGAATTCACCCCTCCACTTT
TRBD1	-	TRBV27	TRBJ1-2	CASSPSLRTGGPYNYGYTF	TGTGCCAGCAGCCCTAGCCTACGGACAGGGGGCCCATATAACTATGGCTACACCTTC
-	-	TRBV7-2	TRBJ2-3	CVSSLRPGTPTDTQYF	TGTGTCAGCAGCCTCCGACCCGGAACTCCCACAGATACGCAGTATTTT
TRBD2	many	TRBV20-1	TRBJ2-1	CSAPTSGGNNEQFF	TGCAGTGCTCCGACTAGCGGGGGGAACAATGAGCAGTTCTTC
TRBD1	few	TRBV10-1	TRBJ2-3	CASSARTGGTDTQYF	TGCGCCAGCAGTGCTAGGACAGGGGGCACAGATACGCAGTATTTT
TRBD1	few	TRBV11-2	TRBJ2-4	CASSLESGRQGIRLAKNIQYF	TGTGCCAGCAGCTTAGAATCTGGTAGACAGGGGATACGTCTAGCCAAAAACATTCAGTACTTC
-	once	TRBV27	TRBJ2-3	CASIDFTDTQYF	TGTGCCAGCATCGACTTCACAGATACGCAGTATTTT